A single sample is the source of the 22 T cell receptor beta chains below, sequenced in a study of cytomegalovirus exposure and HLA in healthy donors. 60 Vbeta and 13 Jbeta primers were used in PCR. TCRdb's table, derived via immunoSEQ multiplex PCR, lists solely in-frame clones and lacks some. This table has some 90,000 clones, just over 75% appearing once. Sequenced input: PBMCs. The receptors stem from a man aged 25 to 45 in good health and CMV-seronegative.

This clone has just a few counts. This chain joins TRBV19 and TRBJ1-1; D is unclear. Trimming took 1 base from V and 8 from J, leaving 11 bases between them. The germline V gene has CDR1 LNHDA and CDR2 SQIVND (reference sequence). This CDR3 region has 13 residues. As DNA, the CDR3 is TGTGCCAGTAGTATAGCTGCGGTCTCAGAAGCTTTCTTT. This encodes CASSIAAVSEAFF. Drawing the rest from reference TRBV19 and TRBJ1-1, the complete variable domain is DGGITQSPKYLFRKEGQNVTLSCEQNLNHDAMYWYRQDPGQGLRLIYYSQIVNDFQKGDIAEGYSVSREKKESFPLTVTSAQKNPTAFYLCASSIAAVSEAFFGQGTRLTVV.

The gene calls are TRBV7-9 and TRBJ1-5; weak D call: TRBD1 (6 bases). Germline CDR1 reads SEHNR; CDR2 reads FQNEAQ (reference sequence). CDR3 length: 15 amino acids. Trimming shortened V by 1 base and J by 5 bases, and 12 bases separated the two germline ends. As DNA, the CDR3 is TGTGCCAGCAGCTTAGGACAGGCCCCTCATCAGCCCCAGCATTTT. Its protein product is CASSLGQAPHQPQHF.

The chain recombines TRBV7-3 with TRBJ2-7; 9 bases are a match to TRBD2. Germline values: CDR1 SGHTA, CDR2 FQGTGA. V gave up 5 bases and J gave up 2 bases; unmatched junction bases: 10. The CDR3 covers 16 residues. The CDR3 region has the DNA TGTGCCAGCAGCCCCGCGGGAGGGGTAACTACCTACGAGCAGTACTTC. It codes for CASSPAGGVTTYEQYF. Full variable domain (rest looked up from reference TRBV7-3 and TRBJ2-7): GAGVSQTPSNKVTEKGKYVELRCDPISGHTALYWYRQSLGQGPEFLIYFQGTGAADDSGLPNDRFFAVRPEGSVSTLKIQRTERGDSAVYLCASSPAGGVTTYEQYFGPGTRLTVT.

The chain is built from TRBV7-8 and TRBJ2-7, with 11 bases that match TRBD1. The germline V gene encodes CDR1 SGHVS and CDR2 FQNEAQ. V dropped 5 bases and J dropped 0; count of bases not matched to a gene: 3. This CDR3 spans 15 amino acids. CDR3: CASSPGTGGSYEQYF. CDR3 bases: TGTGCCAGCAGCCCCGGGACAGGGGGCTCCTACGAGCAGTACTTC.

A few counts support this clone. The chain employs TRBV4-1 and TRBJ1-2, with D tentatively TRBD1 (6 bases). CDR1 and CDR2 from the germline V gene are MGHRA and YSYEKL. CDR3 length: 17 residues. Trimming stripped 0 bases from V and 4 bases from J, with 18 bases between. CDR3 amino acids: CASSQDPRPTGLYGYTF. CDR3 in DNA: TGCGCCAGCAGCCAAGATCCTCGGCCGACAGGTCTCTATGGCTACACCTTC.

This chain connects TRBV10-3 to TRBJ2-1, with 8 nucleotides matching TRBD2. J was trimmed by 12 bases and V by 0 bases; bases with no gene match: 13. CDR1 is ENHRY, CDR2 SYGVKD, per germline. This CDR3 spans 16 amino acids. The CDR3 loop is CAISESGTRSLLGQFF. CDR3 nucleotides: TGTGCCATCAGTGAGTCCGGGACTAGAAGCCTCCTTGGGCAGTTCTTC.

In DNA form, the CDR3 reads TGTGCCAGTAGTATAGTGAGGCAGGGGGCTCCGGTCGGCACCGGGGAGCTGTTTTTT. Protein sequence: CASSIVRQGAPVGTGELFF. The V and J genes are TRBV19 and TRBJ2-2, with 8 bases fitting TRBD1. The V and J ends lost 1 base and 4 bases, in that order; junction bases with no gene match: 14. Per the germline V gene, CDR1 is LNHDA and CDR2 is SQIVND (reference sequence). The CDR3 spans 19 residues. The entire variable domain, with the rest obtained from reference TRBV19 and TRBJ2-2, is as follows: DGGITQSPKYLFRKEGQNVTLSCEQNLNHDAMYWYRQDPGQGLRLIYYSQIVNDFQKGDIAEGYSVSREKKESFPLTVTSAQKNPTAFYLCASSIVRQGAPVGTGELFFGEGSRLTVL.

This chain joins TRBV21-1 and TRBJ1-2; whether TRBD1, the table's D call, matches the DNA was not checked. TRBV21-1 is shown as a pseudogene. The CDR3 has 15 amino acids. The CDR3 region is CASSKGFGQGRGYTF. CDR3 in DNA: TGTGCCAGCAGCAAGGGTTTTGGACAGGGTCGTGGCTACACCTTC.

This clone was counted only a few times. The rearrangement uses TRBV4-3 and TRBJ1-4, with D unclear. This CDR3 comprises 16 residues. Trimming removed 0 bases from V and 8 bases from J, with 16 bases in between. Germline lookup yields CDR1 LGHNA and CDR2 YSLEER. The CDR3 protein is CASSQEVQTAGEKLFF. The CDR3 DNA reads as TGCGCCAGCAGCCAAGAGGTACAGACGGCTGGGGAAAAACTGTTTTTT.

This chain connects TRBV21-1 to TRBJ1-2. TRBV21-1 is a documented pseudogene. The CDR3 is made up of 14 amino acids. The CDR3 bases are TGTGCCAGCAGCAAAGGGGGGACTAAATATGGCTACACCTTC. This codes for CASSKGGTKYGYTF.

The chain has TRBV29-1 and TRBJ2-5, with 9 bases matching TRBD2. J gave up 1 base and V 3 bases, and 3 bases lay outside the gene matches. Germline assignment: CDR1 SQVTM and CDR2 ANQGSEA. This CDR3 region has 14 residues. DNA for the CDR3: TGCAGCGTTGACGCTAGCGGGGTCCAAGAGACCCAGTACTTC. This gives the protein CSVDASGVQETQYF.

The chain couples TRBV27 to TRBJ1-6; tentatively, D is TRBD1 (5 bases). Trimming left V 3 bases short and J 6 bases short, with 12 bases between. Germline CDR1 is MNHEY and CDR2 is SMNVEV (reference sequence). The CDR3 has 15 amino acids. CDR3 nucleotides: TGTGCCAGCAGTTTGATGACAGAATCTAATTCACCCCTCCACTTT. This translates into CASSLMTESNSPLHF.

This chain uses TRBV10-1 with TRBJ2-7; 7 bases fit TRBD1. CDR1 and CDR2 from the germline V gene are WNHNN and SYGVQD (reference sequence). Unmatched junction bases numbered 15, after V lost 7 bases and J lost 3 bases. The CDR3 is 16 residues long. This chain's CDR3 is CASTTTLDRVGYEQYV. The CDR3 DNA reads as TGCGCCAGCACCACTACTCTAGACAGGGTGGGCTACGAGCAGTACGTC.

The chain carries TRBV13 and TRBJ2-1, with 7 bases aligning to TRBD2. Trimming removed 5 bases from V and 5 bases from J; junction bases left unmatched: 6. The CDR3 sequence is 14 residues long. CDR1 and CDR2 from the germline V gene are PRHDT and FYEKMQ (reference sequence). CDR3 loop: CASSASGGNNEQFF. CDR3 bases: TGTGCCAGCAGCGCTTCCGGGGGGAACAATGAGCAGTTCTTC.

This clone occurred a few times. V is TRBV6-6 and J is TRBJ1-4; D is unclear. The CDR3 is 16 amino acids. The V end was cut by 2 bases, the J end by 8 bases, with 18 bases between. Germline V gene lookup returns CDR1 MNHNY and CDR2 SVGAGI (reference sequence). Here the CDR3 reads CASSYLPGQASEKLFF. DNA of the CDR3: TGTGCCAGCAGTTACCTCCCTGGGCAGGCCAGCGAAAAACTGTTTTTT.

This clone was picked up one time. The genes are TRBV18 and TRBJ2-1; 11 positions match TRBD2. The CDR3 has 17 amino acids. CDR1 is KGHSH and CDR2 is LQKENI in the germline V gene. V trimming: 2 bases; J trimming: 2 bases; junction bases outside the gene matches: 5. The CDR3 spells CASSPVTSGSPYNEQFF. The DNA of the CDR3 is TGTGCCAGCTCACCAGTAACTAGCGGGAGTCCCTACAATGAGCAGTTCTTC.

This CDR3 reads CASSFVLAGVYEQFF. CDR3 in DNA: TGTGCCAGCAGCTTTGTGCTAGCGGGAGTCTACGAGCAGTTCTTC. J is TRBJ2-1 and V is TRBV13; TRBD2 aligns across 10 bases. J was trimmed by 10 bases and V by 3 bases; bases with no gene match: 9. This CDR3 spans 15 amino acids. The V gene's germline CDR1 is PRHDT and CDR2 FYEKMQ (reference sequence).

J is TRBJ1-2 and V is TRBV19; 7 bases map to TRBD1. The CDR3 consists of 16 residues. Trimming took 4 bases from V and 1 from J; bases not matched to a gene: 9. From germline, CDR1 is LNHDA and CDR2 SQIVND (reference sequence). The CDR3 nucleotides are TGTGCCAGTAGTACCCGACCGGGACAGAGTAACTATGGCTACACCTTC. Translation: CASSTRPGQSNYGYTF.

The chain recombines TRBV7-2 with TRBJ1-5; 9 bases line up with TRBD1. Unmatched junction bases numbered 12, after V lost 6 bases and J lost 6 bases. The CDR3 is 16 residues long. The germline gives CDR1 SGHTA, CDR2 FQGNSA. CDR3 sequence: CASRPTGGASGQPQHF. The CDR3 DNA is TGTGCCAGCAGACCAACAGGGGGCGCGTCTGGTCAGCCCCAGCATTTT.

V is TRBV28 and J is TRBJ2-7; 13 bases map to TRBD2. V was clipped by 3 bases and J by 1 base; unmatched bases: 3. The CDR3 runs 16 residues. The germline V gene has CDR1 MDHEN and CDR2 SYDVKM. CDR3 residues: CASSFGLAGESYEQYV. For the CDR3, the DNA is TGTGCCAGCAGTTTCGGACTAGCGGGAGAGTCCTACGAGCAGTACGTC.

V usage is TRBV4-1 and J usage is TRBJ1-2; TRBD1 agrees at 12 bases. The CDR3 is 16 amino acids. Germline V gives CDR1 MGHRA, CDR2 YSYEKL. V lost 4 bases to trimming and J lost 2 bases; unmatched junction nucleotides: 5. Here the CDR3 DNA reads TGCGCCAGCAGCCGTGGGACAGGGGGCGGAAACTATGGCTACACCTTC. It encodes CASSRGTGGGNYGYTF.

The CDR3 here is CASSGVDREQFF. The DNA for the CDR3 is TGTGCCAGCAGCGGAGTGGACAGGGAGCAGTTCTTC. This chain links TRBV9 with TRBJ2-1, with 7 bases aligning to TRBD1. V lost 3 bases, J lost 10 bases, and 4 bases stayed unmatched. The CDR3 length is 12 residues. Germline V gene lookup returns CDR1 SGDLS and CDR2 YYNGEE.